This T cell receptor beta chain was retrieved from a study of blood T cell repertoires in COVID-19. Overall study: From the United States, Italy and Spain came samples of acute and convalescent COVID-19. PBMCs, B-cell-depleted T cells, or T cells provided the cDNA or gDNA that made up the material.

The length of the CDR3 is 15 residues. The V and J ends lost 1 base and 7 bases respectively, with 14 bases between them. CDR1 is SGHTA, CDR2 FQGNSA, per germline. Authors' methods: Reference gene primer amplification in the assay estimated nucleated cell counts. Sequencing used immunoSEQ multiplex PCR; TCRdb keeps in-frame clones, though not all of them. D and trimming come from the DNA, and the V and J calls and clone size come from that table. Of 200,000 to 250,000 clones listed, 70% to 90% are singletons. This rearrangement joins TRBV7-2 to TRBJ2-1; D is unresolved. The sample consisted of peripheral blood. The sequence derives from a man between 60 and 70 years old with acute or convalescent COVID-19. CDR3: CASSLVDVAWNEQFF. The CDR3, as DNA: TGTGCCAGCAGCTTAGTCGATGTGGCCTGGAATGAGCAGTTCTTC.